This is a list of T cell receptor beta chains from one sample in a study of T cell responses to AZD1222 COVID-19 vaccine. Generated by immunoSEQ multiplex PCR, the TCRdb table keeps only in-frame clones and is missing some. The table shows 90,000 to 120,000 clones, with 92% occurring only once. This specimen consisted of peripheral blood, obtained 28 days after the second AZD1222 dose. The receptors were gathered from an adult who received the AZD1222 COVID-19 vaccine. Each CDR3 is given with its conserved first and last residue. D genes are given only for firm matches. Not all rows give a size; the values are once, few, many and, for expanded clones, a class.

j_call d_call v_call clone_size cdr3_aa cdr3_nt
TRBJ2-7 NA TRBV4-1 NA CASSQDRGLNEQYF TGCGCCAGCAGCCAAGATCGGGGGCTCAACGAGCAGTACTTC
TRBJ2-5 TRBD1 TRBV12-5 NA CASGSPHRGVVETQYF TGTGCTAGTGGTTCCCCCCACAGGGGGGTGGTAGAGACCCAGTACTTC
TRBJ1-1 NA TRBV2 NA CASFRGRSTEAFF TGTGCCAGCTTTCGGGGGAGGTCCACTGAAGCTTTCTTT
TRBJ2-2 TRBD1 TRBV28 NA CASRGTANTGELFF TGTGCCAGCAGAGGGACAGCCAACACCGGGGAGCTGTTTTTT
TRBJ2-7 NA TRBV12-3/TRBV12-4 NA CASSWNYEQYF TGTGCCAGCAGTTGGAACTACGAGCAGTACTTC
TRBJ1-2 NA TRBV12-3/TRBV12-4 NA CASSSGGFYGYTF TGTGCCAGCAGTTCGGGGGGATTTTATGGCTACACCTTC
TRBJ1-3 NA TRBV19 NA CASSAGQASGNTIYF TGTGCCAGTAGTGCTGGGCAGGCGTCGGGAAACACCATATATTTT
TRBJ2-7 TRBD1 TRBV2 NA CASRDRGLSSYEQYF TGTGCCAGCAGGGACAGGGGATTAAGTTCCTACGAGCAGTACTTC
TRBJ1-3 NA TRBV28 NA CASSLSGEESSKHF TGTGCCAGCAGTTTATCGGGGGAAGAGTCCAGCAAACACTTT
TRBJ2-3 NA TRBV5-1 NA CASSRDPLTTDTQYF TGCGCCAGCAGCAGGGATCCACTAACCACAGATACGCAGTATTTT
TRBJ2-3 NA TRBV29-1 NA CSVVDPRSSTDTQYF TGCAGCGTTGTCGACCCTAGGTCGAGCACAGATACGCAGTATTTT
TRBJ2-2 NA TRBV5-4 NA CASSPYYTGELFF TGTGCCAGCAGCCCATACTACACCGGGGAGCTGTTTTTT
TRBJ2-1 NA TRBV28 few CASSLGPSSYNEQFF TGTGCCAGCAGCCTGGGACCCTCCTCCTACAATGAGCAGTTCTTC
TRBJ1-1 NA TRBV6-6 NA CASTLTENTEAFF TGTGCCAGCACCTTGACAGAGAACACTGAAGCTTTCTTT
TRBJ1-3 NA TRBV28 NA CASTTPGNTIYF TGTGCCAGCACAACACCTGGAAACACCATATATTTT
TRBJ2-3 TRBD2 TRBV29-1 NA CSSRLAPTDTQYF TGCAGCTCAAGACTAGCGCCCACAGATACGCAGTATTTT
TRBJ2-1 NA TRBV7-9 NA CASSLALSGGNEQFF TGTGCCAGCAGCTTAGCGTTGTCAGGCGGGAATGAGCAGTTCTTC
TRBJ2-1 TRBD1 TRBV5-1 NA CASSLGGGDYNEQFF TGCGCCAGCAGCTTGGGAGGGGGCGACTACAATGAGCAGTTCTTC
TRBJ2-6 TRBD2 TRBV10-3 NA CAISGASGIGANVLTF TGTGCCATCAGTGGGGCTAGCGGGATTGGGGCCAACGTCCTGACTTTC
TRBJ1-5 TRBD1 TRBV6-6 NA CASSPHQGGHQPQHF TGTGCCAGCAGTCCACATCAGGGGGGACATCAGCCCCAGCATTTT
TRBJ1-2 TRBD1 TRBV5-1 NA CASSWTGVGYTF TGCGCCAGCAGCTGGACAGGGGTTGGCTACACCTTC
TRBJ2-7 NA TRBV6-6 NA CASSRTAFEQYF TGTGCCAGCAGTCGGACAGCCTTCGAGCAGTACTTC
TRBJ2-7 NA TRBV11-2 few CASSLEAGTYEQYF TGTGCCAGCAGCTTAGAGGCAGGCACCTACGAGCAGTACTTC
TRBJ1-4 NA TRBV7-2 NA CASSPAGSAEKLFF TGTGCCAGCAGCCCCGCAGGGTCCGCGGAAAAACTGTTTTTT
TRBJ2-7 NA TRBV6-5 NA CASSYGGTYEQYF TGTGCCAGCAGTTACGGCGGCACCTACGAGCAGTACTTC
TRBJ2-2 TRBD1 TRBV2 NA CASSFRTGGVNTGELFF TGTGCCAGCAGTTTCAGGACAGGGGGCGTGAACACCGGGGAGCTGTTTTTT
TRBJ1-5 NA TRBV6-5 once CASSIERNQPQHF TGTGCCAGCAGTATAGAGAGGAATCAGCCCCAGCATTTT
TRBJ2-3 TRBD2 TRBV5-5 NA CASSLERGGVSTDTQYF TGTGCCAGCAGCTTGGAGCGGGGGGGAGTGAGCACAGATACGCAGTATTTT
TRBJ2-2 NA TRBV15 NA CATSFRRPGELFF TGTGCCACCAGCTTCCGACGCCCCGGGGAGCTGTTTTTT
TRBJ2-5 TRBD2 TRBV11-2 NA CASSAGLAGETQYF TGTGCCAGCAGCGCGGGACTAGCAGGGGAGACCCAGTACTTC
TRBJ2-5 NA TRBV7-8 few CASSLSGRVRGETQYF TGTGCCAGCAGCTTAAGCGGCAGGGTCAGGGGAGAGACCCAGTACTTC
TRBJ2-2 NA TRBV19 NA CASSIGLGASGELFF TGTGCCAGTAGTATCGGTCTAGGGGCTTCCGGGGAGCTGTTTTTT
TRBJ1-6 TRBD1 TRBV19 NA CASSSLTGPYNSPLHF TGTGCCAGTAGTTCTTTGACAGGGCCCTATAATTCACCCCTCCACTTT
TRBJ2-1 NA TRBV5-1 NA CASQQGLNFNNEQFF TGCGCCAGCCAACAGGGACTTAATTTCAACAATGAGCAGTTCTTC
TRBJ1-3 NA TRBV9 NA CASSVAAAPSSGNTIYF TGTGCCAGCAGCGTAGCAGCCGCACCGAGCTCTGGAAACACCATATATTTT
TRBJ2-3 TRBD1 TRBV4-1 NA CASRQGNTDTQYF TGCGCCAGCAGACAGGGGAACACAGATACGCAGTATTTT
TRBJ2-5 TRBD1 TRBV7-3 once CASSLTGQGTGTQYF TGTGCCAGCAGCTTAACAGGACAGGGAACGGGGACCCAGTACTTC
TRBJ2-5 NA TRBV7-2 NA CASSLRQRALETQYF TGTGCCAGCAGCCTCAGACAGAGGGCGCTAGAGACCCAGTACTTC
TRBJ1-5 NA TRBV6-5 NA CASSLRPDSNQPQHF TGTGCCAGCAGTCTTCGCCCGGATAGCAATCAGCCCCAGCATTTT
TRBJ2-7 NA TRBV14 NA CASSQDTGSIYEQYF TGTGCCAGCAGCCAAGATACCGGGAGTATTTACGAGCAGTACTTC
TRBJ2-7 TRBD1 TRBV10-3 once CAISGSGTGGYEQYF TGTGCCATCAGTGGGTCGGGGACAGGGGGTTACGAGCAGTACTTC
TRBJ2-1 NA TRBV28 NA CASSFGGAYNEQFF TGTGCCAGCAGTTTCGGGGGAGCTTACAATGAGCAGTTCTTC
TRBJ2-4 NA TRBV4-3 NA CASSQDGQGSRDIQYF TGCGCCAGCAGCCAAGATGGGCAGGGTAGCAGAGACATTCAGTACTTC
TRBJ2-5 TRBD2 TRBV7-2 once CASSLALSGSETQYF TGTGCCAGCAGCTTAGCGCTTAGCGGGAGTGAGACCCAGTACTTC
TRBJ2-7 NA TRBV15 NA CATSREKVSYEQYF TGTGCCACCAGCAGAGAGAAGGTCTCCTACGAGCAGTACTTC
TRBJ1-2 NA TRBV5-1 NA CASSFSGGGGYTF TGCGCCAGCAGCTTTAGTGGTGGAGGTGGCTACACCTTC
TRBJ2-1 NA TRBV18 NA CASSQTPLMGQFF TGTGCCAGCTCACAGACTCCCCTTATGGGGCAGTTCTTC
TRBJ1-1 NA TRBV18 NA CASSPAETNTEAFF TGTGCCAGCTCACCAGCAGAGACGAACACTGAAGCTTTCTTT
TRBJ1-6 NA TRBV5-1 NA CASRVAGRDSPLHF TGCGCCAGCAGGGTCGCAGGGCGCGATTCACCCCTCCACTTT
TRBJ2-6 NA TRBV11-2 NA CASSSYRDSGANVLTF TGTGCCAGCAGCTCGTACAGAGACTCTGGGGCCAACGTCCTGACTTTC
TRBJ1-5 NA TRBV6-2/TRBV6-3 NA CASSSEYSQPQHF TGTGCCAGCAGCTCAGAGTATTCTCAGCCCCAGCATTTT
TRBJ2-3 NA TRBV11-3 NA CASSLGRTDTQYF TGTGCCAGCAGCTTAGGGCGCACAGATACGCAGTATTTT
TRBJ1-2 NA TRBV30 NA CACSLGVANYGYTF TGTGCCTGCAGCCTGGGGGTAGCTAACTATGGCTACACCTTC
TRBJ2-1 TRBD2 TRBV6-2/TRBV6-3 NA CASSYGGSTYNEQFF TGTGCCAGCAGTTACGGCGGGAGTACCTACAATGAGCAGTTCTTC
TRBJ1-2 TRBD1 TRBV7-2 NA CASSYRDRVYGYTF TGTGCCAGCAGCTACCGGGACAGGGTCTATGGCTACACCTTC
TRBJ2-1 TRBD2 TRBV6-4 few CASSAIGTSGSNEQFF TGTGCCAGCAGTGCAATAGGGACTAGCGGGAGCAATGAGCAGTTCTTC
TRBJ2-7 NA TRBV6-5 NA CASSSLHVGEQYF TGTGCCAGCAGCTCCCTGCACGTGGGGGAGCAGTACTTC
TRBJ2-1 TRBD1 TRBV7-2 NA CASSARDRAYNEQFF TGTGCCAGCAGCGCCCGGGACAGGGCATACAATGAGCAGTTCTTC
TRBJ2-5 NA TRBV5-1 NA CASSLSQETQYF TGCGCCAGCAGCTTGTCCCAAGAGACCCAGTACTTC
TRBJ1-1 NA TRBV18 NA CASSGGRKAFF TGTGCCAGCTCAGGCGGGCGGAAAGCTTTCTTT